This T cell receptor beta chain was recorded in a study of T cell responses to AZD1222 COVID-19 vaccine. Study findings and constraints: Baseline antibody screening turned up just five to seven seropositive AZD1222 recipients. Possibly, clonal diversity was underestimated; donors were largely white British and included more females.

Concerning this clone: Its antigen remains unknown.

The CDR3 has 13 residues. Produced via immunoSEQ multiplex PCR; TCRdb's table is partial and in-frame only. The table includes 110,000 or so clones, roughly 89% detected once. This clonotype originated in an adult in good health. The V gene is TRBV12-1, the J gene TRBJ1-2; the DNA was not compared with TRBD1, the D call given in the table. TRBV12-1 has pseudogene status. Sequences were derived from peripheral blood, sampled on day 0 of AZD1222 vaccination. The chain's CDR3 is CASSLGQGPGYTF. CDR3 nucleotides: TGTGCCAGCAGCTTGGGACAGGGTCCTGGCTACACCTTC.